This T cell receptor beta chain was observed in a study of blood T cells in healthy people across ages. This clonotype has at least ten counts. This CDR3 contains 18 residues. Germline CDR1 PRHDT, CDR2 FYEKMQ (reference sequence). V was cut by 6 bases and J by 1 base, with 24 bases left in between. Sample-barcoded 5' priming and a J-beta primer mix drove a second PCR of about 6 to 12 cycles. One entry per CDR3 protein results from TCRdb running MiXCR on the 5' RACE reads. Of approximately 800,000 distinct CDR3 sequences in the sample, roughly 60% were seen once. Sequenced material: blood. This sequence joins TRBV13 and TRBJ1-1, with unresolved D. This sequence was found in a man aged 30 to 39 in good health. CDR3 bases: TGTGCCAGCAGTATTTGGCAGACGGGAGGAACGACGAACACTGAAGCTTTCTTT. It translates to CASSIWQTGGTTNTEAFF.